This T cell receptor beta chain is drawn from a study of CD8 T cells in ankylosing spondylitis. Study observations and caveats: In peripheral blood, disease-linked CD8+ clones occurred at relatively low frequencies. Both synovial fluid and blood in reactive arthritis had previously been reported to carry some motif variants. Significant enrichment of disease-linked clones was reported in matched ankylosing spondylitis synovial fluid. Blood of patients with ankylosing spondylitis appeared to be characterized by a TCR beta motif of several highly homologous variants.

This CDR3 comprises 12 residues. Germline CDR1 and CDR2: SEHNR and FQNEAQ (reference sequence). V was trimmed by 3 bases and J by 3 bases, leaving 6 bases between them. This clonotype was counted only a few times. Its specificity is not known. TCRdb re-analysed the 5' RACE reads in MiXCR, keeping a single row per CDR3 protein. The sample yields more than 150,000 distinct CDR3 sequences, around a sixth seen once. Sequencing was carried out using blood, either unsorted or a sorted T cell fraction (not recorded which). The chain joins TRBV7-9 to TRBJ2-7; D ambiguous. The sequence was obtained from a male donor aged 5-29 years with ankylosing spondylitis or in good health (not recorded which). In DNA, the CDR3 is TGTGCCAGCAGCTTCGATAACTACGAGCAGTACGTC. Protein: CASSFDNYEQYV.